This T cell receptor beta chain was found in a study of T cell responses to AZD1222 COVID-19 vaccine. Profiling relied on immunoSEQ multiplex PCR, and the TCRdb table lists in-frame clones only, not all of them. The sample yields 100,000 to 150,000 clones, roughly 90% seen once. V lost 8 bases and J lost 4; bases outside the gene matches: 5. Germline V gene lookup returns CDR1 MNHEY and CDR2 SVGAGI. This CDR3 has 14 residues. V is TRBV6-5 and J is TRBJ2-3; 11 nucleotides match TRBD1. This specimen consisted of peripheral blood, obtained on day 0 of AZD1222 vaccination. The sequence was obtained from an adult in good health. In nucleotides, the CDR3 is TGTGCCAGCCAATGGACAGGGGGCGCAGATACGCAGTATTTT. As protein: CASQWTGGADTQYF.